This TCR beta chain came from a study of blood T cell repertoires in COVID-19. Per the original methods: Amplification with reference gene primers provided the estimates of nucleated cell counts. Generated by immunoSEQ multiplex PCR, the TCRdb table keeps only in-frame clones and is missing some. D and trimming come from the DNA, and the V and J calls and clone size come from that table. Among around 180,000 clones, 88% were seen once, and the ten largest hold 20% to 30%. The CDR3 has 13 amino acids. V dropped 7 bases and J dropped 3 bases, with 11 bases sitting between them. Germline lookup yields CDR1 ENHRY and CDR2 SYGVKD.

This TCR was recovered from a man in his fifties or sixties with acute or convalescent COVID-19. The sample taken for sequencing was peripheral blood. This rearrangement joins TRBV10-3 to TRBJ2-3; D is unresolved. The CDR3 DNA follows: TGTGCCATCAAAATCCCCGTTACAGATACGCAGTATTTT. This encodes CAIKIPVTDTQYF.